The 31 T cell receptor beta chains given below trace back to one sample, sequenced in a study of T cell responses to AZD1222 COVID-19 vaccine. This table comes from immunoSEQ multiplex PCR, and its TCRdb copy is limited to in-frame clones, with some not included. The sample lists 130,000 to 150,000 clones; around 89% were seen once. The sequences come from peripheral blood, collected on day 0 of AZD1222 vaccination. These receptors came from an adult in good health.

This sequence joins TRBV2 and TRBJ1-1; D unclear. The CDR3 covers 13 residues. CDR1 and CDR2 from the germline V gene are SNHLY and FYNNEI. Trimming shortened V by 3 bases and J by 1 base, and 6 bases separated the two germline ends. The CDR3 sequence is CASSDGRNTEAFF. CDR3 sequence (DNA): TGTGCCAGCAGTGACGGGCGGAACACTGAAGCTTTCTTT.

The chain couples TRBV28 to TRBJ1-6; D perhaps matches TRBD1 (6 bases). This CDR3 has 16 amino acids. The germline CDR1 and CDR2 sequences are MDHEN and SYDVKM. V was pared by 7 bases and J by 0 bases, with 13 bases between. CDR3: CASNSDRSSYNSPLHF. The CDR3 DNA is TGTGCCAGCAACTCCGACAGGAGCTCCTATAATTCACCCCTCCACTTT.

V usage is TRBV11-2 and J usage is TRBJ1-2; 7 nucleotides agree with TRBD1. The germline gives CDR1 SGHAT, CDR2 FQNNGV. The CDR3 is 13 amino acids. Losses at the gene ends were 5 bases for V and 5 bases for J; bases not matched to a gene: 5. This chain's CDR3 is CASSRDRNYGYTF. The CDR3 bases are TGTGCCAGCAGCCGGGACAGAAATTATGGCTACACCTTC.

The genes are TRBV24-1 and TRBJ2-2, with D tentatively TRBD2 (6 bases). In germline, CDR1 is KGHDR, CDR2 SFDVKD. The CDR3 is made up of 14 amino acids. V was shortened by 6 bases and J by 4 bases, with 11 bases between the two germline ends. Here the CDR3 DNA reads TGTGCCACCAGTCCGACTAGACCCACCGGGGAGCTGTTTTTT. Amino acids: CATSPTRPTGELFF.

The rearrangement links TRBV28 to TRBJ2-3, with D perhaps matching TRBD2 (5 bases). Germline lookup yields CDR1 MDHEN and CDR2 SYDVKM. V was trimmed by 2 bases and J by 6 bases, leaving 12 bases between them. This CDR3 comprises 14 residues. CDR3 bases: TGTGCCAGCAGTTTAATGTCTAGCCCTGATACGCAGTATTTT. Its translation: CASSLMSSPDTQYF.

The chain uses TRBV4-3 and TRBJ1-1, with D unresolved. This CDR3 is built from 14 residues. V was pared by 0 bases and J by 1 base, with 6 bases between. Germline V lookup: CDR1 LGHNA, CDR2 YSLEER. The CDR3: CASSQDLWNTEAFF. The CDR3 region has the DNA TGCGCCAGCAGCCAAGATCTTTGGAACACTGAAGCTTTCTTT.

This chain connects TRBV3-1 (or the pseudogene TRBV3-2) to TRBJ1-6; D is uncertain. V shed 0 bases and J shed 6 bases, with 9 bases lying between them. The CDR3 has 15 residues. Looked up from germline, CDR1 is LGHDT and CDR2 is YNNKEL (reference sequence). As DNA, the CDR3 is TGTGCCAGCAGCCAAGATAAATTAGGTAATTCACCCCTCCACTTT. Protein product: CASSQDKLGNSPLHF.

The chain couples TRBV19 to TRBJ1-6; 7 bases align to TRBD1. The CDR3 spans 14 residues. Germline CDR1 is LNHDA and CDR2 is SQIVND (reference sequence). Trimming cost V 5 bases and J 7 bases; bases outside gene matches: 5. This CDR3 reads CASSAQGRNSPLHF. Written as DNA, the CDR3 is TGTGCCAGTAGTGCACAGGGGAGGAATTCACCCCTCCACTTT.

This chain connects TRBV5-1 to TRBJ2-2; D may be TRBD2 (6 bases). Germline V gives CDR1 SGHRS, CDR2 YFSETQ. The CDR3 extends over 14 amino acids. V was pared by 3 bases and J by 6 bases, with 12 bases between. The CDR3 region has the DNA TGCGCCAGCAGCTCCCCCTGGGGGGCCGGGGAGCTGTTTTTT. It is translated as CASSSPWGAGELFF.

This clone was detected once. The chain combines TRBV12-3 or TRBV12-4 with TRBJ1-1; D possibly corresponds to TRBD1 (5 bases). Trimming took off 7 bases at V and 8 bases at J, with 14 bases between the two ends. This CDR3 is built from 12 residues. The CDR3 is CASTLVWGEAFF. The CDR3 region has the DNA TGTGCCAGCACCCTAGTATGGGGGGAAGCTTTCTTT.

J is TRBJ2-6 and V is TRBV9; possible D gene TRBD1, 5 bases. V was pared by 0 bases and J by 0 bases, with 16 bases between. There are 19 residues in the CDR3. The V gene's germline CDR1 is SGDLS and CDR2 YYNGEE. CDR3 bases: TGTGCCAGCAGCGTAGCTGGGGCTAGATCTAGCTCTGGGGCCAACGTCCTGACTTTC. This encodes CASSVAGARSSSGANVLTF.

This clone was counted between two and nine times. The rearrangement links TRBV28 to TRBJ1-2; D is ambiguous. The CDR3 is made up of 14 amino acids. CDR1 MDHEN and CDR2 SYDVKM come from the germline V gene. V lost 7 bases, J lost 8 bases, and 20 bases lay in between. DNA for the CDR3: TGTGCCAGCATCACCACGCCCGGGTCTAGGGGCTACACCTTC. It specifies CASITTPGSRGYTF.

V usage is TRBV2 and J usage is TRBJ1-5; the match to TRBD1 covers 8 bases. The ends lost 5 bases at V and 3 bases at J; junction bases unmatched: 6. The CDR3 has 15 residues. Germline V gene lookup returns CDR1 SNHLY and CDR2 FYNNEI. The CDR3 protein is CASSSGGLDNQPQHF. The CDR3 DNA reads TGTGCCAGCAGTTCAGGGGGCCTGGACAATCAGCCCCAGCATTTT. Looking up the rest from reference TRBV2 and TRBJ1-5 gives the full variable domain: EPEVTQTPSHQVTQMGQEVILRCVPISNHLYFYWYRQILGQKVEFLVSFYNNEISEKSEIFDDQFSVERPDGSNFTLKIRSTKLEDSAMYFCASSSGGLDNQPQHFGDGTRLSIL.

The chain has TRBV24-1 and TRBJ1-4; D call uncertain. The CDR3 runs 15 residues. V was shortened by 6 bases and J by 4 bases, with 14 bases between the two germline ends. Germline assignment: CDR1 KGHDR and CDR2 SFDVKD. This CDR3 reads CATSQLASNNEKLFF. The DNA of the CDR3 is TGTGCCACCAGTCAACTCGCTTCCAATAATGAAAAACTGTTTTTT.

The chain recombines TRBV7-9 with TRBJ1-3; the D gene is possibly TRBD1 (6 bases). The CDR3 consists of 15 residues. Trimming removed 2 bases from V and 0 bases from J, with 8 bases in between. Germline V CDR1 and CDR2: SEHNR, FQNEAQ (reference sequence). Here the CDR3 reads CASSLQGSSGNTIYF. The DNA for the CDR3 is TGTGCCAGCAGCTTACAGGGGAGCTCTGGAAACACCATATATTTT.

The chain links TRBV10-1 to TRBJ2-1; D is possibly TRBD1 or TRBD2 (5 bases each). The germline V gene has CDR1 WNHNN and CDR2 SYGVQD (reference sequence). The CDR3 covers 14 residues. Trimming shortened V by 8 bases and J by 6 bases, and 17 bases separated the two germline ends. CDR3 nucleotides: TGCGCCAGCCCCCTGGGAGCAGGGTGCAATGAGCAGTTCTTC. It yields the protein CASPLGAGCNEQFF.

V and J are TRBV18 and TRBJ1-1; D might be TRBD1 (5 bases). The CDR3 loop spans 18 amino acids. The germline CDR1 and CDR2 sequences are KGHSH and LQKENI. V was cut by 6 bases and J by 2 bases, with 25 bases left in between. The chain's CDR3 is CASSQGQGPRGVNTEAFF. CDR3 in DNA: TGTGCCAGCTCGCAAGGTCAGGGACCTCGGGGGGTTAACACTGAAGCTTTCTTT.

Comments on this clone: The same CDR3 arises from other DNA sequences in this sample as well. The CDR3 sequence: CASSATATNEKLFF. For the CDR3, the DNA is TGTGCCAGCAGTGCGACTGCAACTAATGAAAAACTGTTTTTT. This chain connects TRBV9 to TRBJ1-4, with D unresolved. The V end was cut by 5 bases, the J end by 0 bases, with 8 bases between. The CDR3 totals 14 residues. Per the germline V gene, CDR1 is SGDLS and CDR2 is YYNGEE.

The V call is TRBV4-2, the J call TRBJ2-3; 8 bases align to TRBD1. CDR1 LGHNA and CDR2 YNFKEQ come from the germline V gene. This CDR3 contains 19 residues. The J segment lost 0 bases and the V segment lost 1 base, leaving 12 bases of the junction unmatched. Here the CDR3 DNA reads TGTGCCAGCAGCCAAGCCTTCCTACCAGGGGGCCCTAGCACAGATACGCAGTATTTT. Translated, it gives CASSQAFLPGGPSTDTQYF.

J is TRBJ1-6 and V is TRBV29-1; D gene ambiguous. Trimming took 6 bases from V and 9 from J, leaving 12 bases between them. There are 12 residues in the CDR3. Germline values: CDR1 SQVTM, CDR2 ANQGSEA. CDR3 loop: CSVGSNTSPLHF. In DNA form, the CDR3 reads TGCAGCGTGGGATCTAATACTTCACCCCTCCACTTT. Filled out from reference TRBV29-1 and TRBJ1-6, the complete variable domain reads SAVISQKPSRDICQRGTSLTIQCQVDSQVTMMFWYRQQPGQSLTLIATANQGSEATYESGFVIDKFPISRPNLTFSTLTVSNMSPEDSSIYLCSVGSNTSPLHFGNGTRLTVT.

The chain joins TRBV19 to TRBJ2-5; either TRBD1 or TRBD2 may fit D (6 bases each). The CDR3 is 14 amino acids. V dropped 5 bases and J dropped 0 bases, with 10 bases sitting between them. Per the germline V gene, CDR1 is LNHDA and CDR2 is SQIVND (reference sequence). CDR3 in amino acids: CASSRGPYQETQYF. CDR3 bases: TGTGCCAGTAGTCGGGGGCCGTACCAAGAGACCCAGTACTTC.

The chain links TRBV6-5 to TRBJ2-7, with 9 bases identical to TRBD2. V lost 5 bases to trimming and J lost 5 bases; unmatched junction nucleotides: 7. CDR1 and CDR2 from the germline V gene are MNHEY and SVGAGI. CDR3 length: 14 amino acids. The CDR3, as DNA: TGTGCCAGCAGTATCCAGCGGGGGGAAAACGAGCAGTACTTC. This translates into CASSIQRGENEQYF.

The chain's CDR3 is CASSRGRINYGYTF. In DNA, the CDR3 is TGTGCCAGCAGCCGGGGACGGATTAACTATGGCTACACCTTC. The rearrangement uses TRBV6-5 and TRBJ1-2, with a tentative D call TRBD1 (5 bases). This CDR3 comprises 14 residues. Trimming cost V 6 bases and J 1 base, with 12 bases left between them. Germline CDR1 reads MNHEY; CDR2 reads SVGAGI.

This sequence joins TRBV3-1 (or the pseudogene TRBV3-2) and TRBJ1-2; tentatively, D is TRBD1 (5 bases). Trimming removed 4 bases at V and 3 bases at J, with 15 bases between. The germline V gene has CDR1 LGHDT and CDR2 YNNKEL (reference sequence). CDR3 length: 15 residues. CDR3 sequence: CASSPHRRGDYGYTF. The CDR3, as DNA: TGTGCCAGCAGCCCACACAGGAGAGGGGACTATGGCTACACCTTC.

V gene TRBV5-1 combines with J gene TRBJ2-7, with a tentative D call TRBD2 (5 bases). The length of the CDR3 is 16 residues. Germline lookup yields CDR1 SGHRS and CDR2 YFSETQ. Trimming stripped 4 bases from V and 1 base from J, with 18 bases between. CDR3 coding DNA: TGCGCCAGCAGCACGACCCTGACGCCGGGGTCCTACGAGCAGTACTTC. Protein sequence: CASSTTLTPGSYEQYF.

This rearrangement joins TRBV7-2 to TRBJ2-1; no clear D gene. V was trimmed by 4 bases and J by 7 bases, leaving 11 bases between them. The CDR3 covers 13 residues. Germline V gives CDR1 SGHTA, CDR2 FQGNSA. The CDR3 nucleotides read TGTGCCAGCAGCTCTAGGACGGGTAATGAGCAGTTCTTC. Its protein is CASSSRTGNEQFF. Based on the CDR3 plus reference TRBV7-2 and TRBJ2-1, the full variable domain is GAGVSQSPSNKVTEKGKDVELRCDPISGHTALYWYRQSLGQGLEFLIYFQGNSAPDKSGLPSDRFSAERTGGSVSTLTIQRTQQEDSAVYLCASSSRTGNEQFFGPGTRLTVL.

This chain uses TRBV6-5 with TRBJ1-1; D remains unclear. In germline, CDR1 is MNHEY, CDR2 SVGAGI. The CDR3 contains 15 residues. Trimming removed 0 bases from V and 4 bases from J, with 12 bases in between. The CDR3 region is CASSYSSRVSTEAFF. CDR3 in DNA: TGTGCCAGCAGTTACTCGTCTCGGGTGAGCACTGAAGCTTTCTTT.

The chain couples TRBV7-9 to TRBJ2-2, with 8 bases identical to TRBD1. Trimming took 5 bases from V and 6 from J; bases not matched to a gene: 14. The CDR3 runs to 17 residues. The germline V gene encodes CDR1 SEHNR and CDR2 FQNEAQ (reference sequence). The CDR3 spells CASSLYDRDRLSGELFF. The CDR3 DNA reads as TGTGCCAGCAGCCTCTATGATAGGGACAGGTTGTCCGGGGAGCTGTTTTTT.

The chain carries TRBV5-5 and TRBJ2-7, with 8 bases aligning to TRBD1. Trimming removed 4 bases from V and 7 bases from J; junction bases left unmatched: 10. Germline lookup yields CDR1 SGHKS and CDR2 YYEKEE (reference sequence). The CDR3 sequence is 14 residues long. The CDR3 DNA is TGTGCCAGCAGCAGTCAGGGGGCTGCGGGGGAGCAGTACTTC. Translated: CASSSQGAAGEQYF.

V is TRBV11-2 and J is TRBJ1-5; D gene unclear. The CDR3 has 13 residues. Germline assignment: CDR1 SGHAT and CDR2 FQNNGV. V dropped 1 base and J dropped 5 bases, with 6 bases sitting between them. Here the CDR3 reads CASSLVEDQPQHF. CDR3 DNA: TGTGCCAGCAGCTTAGTCGAGGATCAGCCCCAGCATTTT.

This chain joins TRBV4-1 and TRBJ2-7, with 8 bases lining up with TRBD1. After removal of 5 bases from V and 2 bases from J, the junction contained 5 bases not matched to a gene. Looked up from germline, CDR1 is MGHRA and CDR2 is YSYEKL. The CDR3 has 14 amino acids. The CDR3 region has the DNA TGCGCCAGCAGCGCCCCGGACAGGGCCTACGAGCAGTACTTC. This codes for CASSAPDRAYEQYF.